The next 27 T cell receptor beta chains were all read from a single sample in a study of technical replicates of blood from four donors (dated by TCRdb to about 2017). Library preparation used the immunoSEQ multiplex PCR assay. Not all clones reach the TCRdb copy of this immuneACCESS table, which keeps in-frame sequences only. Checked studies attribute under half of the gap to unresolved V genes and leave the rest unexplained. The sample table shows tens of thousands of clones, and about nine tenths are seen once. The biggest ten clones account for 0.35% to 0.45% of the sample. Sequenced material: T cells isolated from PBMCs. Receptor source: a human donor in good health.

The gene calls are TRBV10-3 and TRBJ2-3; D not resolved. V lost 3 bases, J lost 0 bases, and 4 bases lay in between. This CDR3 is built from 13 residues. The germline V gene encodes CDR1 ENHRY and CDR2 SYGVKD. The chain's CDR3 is CAISDRSTDTQYF. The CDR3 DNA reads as TGTGCCATCAGTGATCGGAGCACAGATACGCAGTATTTT.

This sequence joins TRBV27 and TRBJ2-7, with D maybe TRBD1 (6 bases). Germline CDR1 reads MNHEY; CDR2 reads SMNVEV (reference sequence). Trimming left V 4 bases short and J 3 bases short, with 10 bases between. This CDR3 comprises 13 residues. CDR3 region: CASSSDRYYEQYF. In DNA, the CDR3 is TGTGCCAGCAGTTCGGACAGATACTACGAGCAGTACTTC.

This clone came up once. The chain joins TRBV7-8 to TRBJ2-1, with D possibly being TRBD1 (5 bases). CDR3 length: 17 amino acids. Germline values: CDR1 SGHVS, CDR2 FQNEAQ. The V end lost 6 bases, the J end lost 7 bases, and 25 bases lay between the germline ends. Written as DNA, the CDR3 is TGTGCCAGCAGTTTACACGGCCCCCGCGACAGTCCTAATGAGCAGTTCTTC. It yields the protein CASSLHGPRDSPNEQFF. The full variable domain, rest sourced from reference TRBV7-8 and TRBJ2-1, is GAGVSQSPRYKVAKRGQDVALRCDPISGHVSLFWYQQALGQGPEFLTYFQNEAQLDKSGLPSDRFFAERPEGSVSTLKIQRTQQEDSAVYLCASSLHGPRDSPNEQFFGPGTRLTVL.

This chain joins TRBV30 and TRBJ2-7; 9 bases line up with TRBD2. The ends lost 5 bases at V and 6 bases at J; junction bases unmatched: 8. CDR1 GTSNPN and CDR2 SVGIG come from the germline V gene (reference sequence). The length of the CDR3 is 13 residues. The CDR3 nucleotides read TGTGCCTGGGGTCTAGCGGGATGGTTCGAGCAGTACTTC. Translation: CAWGLAGWFEQYF.

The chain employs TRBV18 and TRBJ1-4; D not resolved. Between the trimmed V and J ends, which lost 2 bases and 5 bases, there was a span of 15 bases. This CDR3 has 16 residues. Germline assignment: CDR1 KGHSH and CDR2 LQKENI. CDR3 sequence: CASSPSLVSENEKLFF. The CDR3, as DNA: TGTGCCAGCTCACCAAGTCTAGTCAGCGAGAATGAAAAACTGTTTTTT.

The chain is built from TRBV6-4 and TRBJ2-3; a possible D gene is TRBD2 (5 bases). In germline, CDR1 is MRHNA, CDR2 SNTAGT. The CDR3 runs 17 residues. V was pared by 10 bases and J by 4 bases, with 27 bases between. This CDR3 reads CAIGAESRRRASDTQYF. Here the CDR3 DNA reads TGTGCCATCGGAGCGGAATCGCGCAGGCGAGCCTCAGATACGCAGTATTTT.

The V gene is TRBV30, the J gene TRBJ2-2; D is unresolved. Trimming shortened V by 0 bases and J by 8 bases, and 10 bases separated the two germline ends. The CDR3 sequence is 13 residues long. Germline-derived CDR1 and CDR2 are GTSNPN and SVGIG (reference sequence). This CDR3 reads CAWSVWPAGELFF. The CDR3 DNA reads TGTGCCTGGAGTGTATGGCCTGCAGGGGAGCTGTTTTTT.

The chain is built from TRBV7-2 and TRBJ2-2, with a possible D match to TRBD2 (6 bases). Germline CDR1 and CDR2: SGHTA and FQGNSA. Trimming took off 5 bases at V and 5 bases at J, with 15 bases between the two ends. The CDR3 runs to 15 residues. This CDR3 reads CASSPASRDTGELFF. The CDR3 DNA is TGTGCCAGCAGCCCCGCTTCGCGGGATACCGGGGAGCTGTTTTTT.

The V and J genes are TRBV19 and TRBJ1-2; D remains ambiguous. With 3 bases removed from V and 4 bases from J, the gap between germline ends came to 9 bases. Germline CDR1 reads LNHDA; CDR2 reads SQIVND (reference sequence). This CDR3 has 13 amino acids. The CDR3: CASSIPAGYGYTF. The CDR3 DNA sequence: TGTGCCAGTAGTATCCCCGCCGGCTATGGCTACACCTTC.

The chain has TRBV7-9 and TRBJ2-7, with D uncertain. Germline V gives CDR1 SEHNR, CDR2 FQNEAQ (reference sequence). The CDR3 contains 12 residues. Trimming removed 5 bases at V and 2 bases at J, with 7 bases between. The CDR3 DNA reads TGTGCCAGCAGCGAAAGCCCCTACGAGCAGTACTTC. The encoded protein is CASSESPYEQYF.

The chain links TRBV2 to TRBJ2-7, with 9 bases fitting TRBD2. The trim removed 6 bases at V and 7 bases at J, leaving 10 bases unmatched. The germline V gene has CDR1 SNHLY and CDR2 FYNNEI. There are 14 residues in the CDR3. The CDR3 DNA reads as TGTGCCAGCAGGACAGGGCGGCTAGCGGGAGAGCAGTACTTC. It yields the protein CASRTGRLAGEQYF. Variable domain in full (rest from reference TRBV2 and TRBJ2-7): EPEVTQTPSHQVTQMGQEVILRCVPISNHLYFYWYRQILGQKVEFLVSFYNNEISEKSEIFDDQFSVERPDGSNFTLKIRSTKLEDSAMYFCASRTGRLAGEQYFGPGTRLTVT.

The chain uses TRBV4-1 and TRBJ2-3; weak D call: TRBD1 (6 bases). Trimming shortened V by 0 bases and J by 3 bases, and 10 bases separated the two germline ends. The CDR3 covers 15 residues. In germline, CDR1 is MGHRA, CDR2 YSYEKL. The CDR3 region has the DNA TGCGCCAGCAGCCAAGATAGGCAGGGGACAGATACGCAGTATTTT. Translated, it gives CASSQDRQGTDTQYF.

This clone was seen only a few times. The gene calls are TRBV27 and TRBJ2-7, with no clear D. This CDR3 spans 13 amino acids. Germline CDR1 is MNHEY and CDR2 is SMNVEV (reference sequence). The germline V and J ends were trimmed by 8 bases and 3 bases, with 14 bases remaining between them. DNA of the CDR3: TGTGCCAGCGCTTTTAGTCCAATCTACGAGCAGTACTTC. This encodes CASAFSPIYEQYF.

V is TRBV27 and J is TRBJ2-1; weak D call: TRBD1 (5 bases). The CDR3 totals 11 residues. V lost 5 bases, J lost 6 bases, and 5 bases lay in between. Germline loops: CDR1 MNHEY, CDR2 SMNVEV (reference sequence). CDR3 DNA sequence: TGTGCCAGCAGTCAGGGCAATGAGCAGTTCTTC. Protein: CASSQGNEQFF.

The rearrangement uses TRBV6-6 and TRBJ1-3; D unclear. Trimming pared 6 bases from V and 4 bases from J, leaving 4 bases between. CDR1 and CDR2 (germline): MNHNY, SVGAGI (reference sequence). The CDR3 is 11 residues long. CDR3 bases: TGTGCCAGCAGCACAGGAAACACCATATATTTT. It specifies CASSTGNTIYF.

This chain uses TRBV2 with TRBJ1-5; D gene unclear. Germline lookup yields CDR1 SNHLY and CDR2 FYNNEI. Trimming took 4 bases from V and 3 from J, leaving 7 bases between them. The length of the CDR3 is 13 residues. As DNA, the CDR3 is TGTGCCAGCAGTGCTAGATCCAATCAGCCCCAGCATTTT. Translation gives CASSARSNQPQHF.

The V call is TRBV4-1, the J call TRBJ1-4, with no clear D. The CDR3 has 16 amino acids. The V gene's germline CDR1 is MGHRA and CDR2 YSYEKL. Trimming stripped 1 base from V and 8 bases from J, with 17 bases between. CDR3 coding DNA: TGCGCCAGCAGCCAAGTGGCGCTAGTAATAAACGAAAAACTGTTTTTT. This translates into CASSQVALVINEKLFF.

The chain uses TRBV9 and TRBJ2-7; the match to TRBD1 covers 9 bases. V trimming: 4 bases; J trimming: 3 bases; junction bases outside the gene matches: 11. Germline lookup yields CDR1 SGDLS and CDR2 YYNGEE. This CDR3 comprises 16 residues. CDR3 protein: CASSPGTGNNGYEQYF. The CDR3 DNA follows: TGTGCCAGCAGCCCAGGGACAGGGAATAACGGCTACGAGCAGTACTTC. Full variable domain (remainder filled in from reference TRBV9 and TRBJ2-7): DSGVTQTPKHLITATGQRVTLRCSPRSGDLSVYWYQQSLDQGLQFLIQYYNGEERAKGNILERFSAQQFPDLHSELNLSSLELGDSALYFCASSPGTGNNGYEQYFGPGTRLTVT.

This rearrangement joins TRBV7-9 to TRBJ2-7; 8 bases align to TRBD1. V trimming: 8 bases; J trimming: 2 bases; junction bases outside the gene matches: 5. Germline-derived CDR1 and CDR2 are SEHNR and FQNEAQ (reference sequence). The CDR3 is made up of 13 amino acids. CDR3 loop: CASGTGNTYEQYF. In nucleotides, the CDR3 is TGTGCCAGCGGGACAGGAAATACCTACGAGCAGTACTTC.

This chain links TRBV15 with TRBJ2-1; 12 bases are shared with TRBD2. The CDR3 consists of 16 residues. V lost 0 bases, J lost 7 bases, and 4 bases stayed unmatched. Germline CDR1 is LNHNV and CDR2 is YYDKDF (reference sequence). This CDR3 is CATSRDRLAGVNEQFF. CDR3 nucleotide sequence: TGTGCCACCAGCAGAGATCGACTAGCGGGAGTTAATGAGCAGTTCTTC.

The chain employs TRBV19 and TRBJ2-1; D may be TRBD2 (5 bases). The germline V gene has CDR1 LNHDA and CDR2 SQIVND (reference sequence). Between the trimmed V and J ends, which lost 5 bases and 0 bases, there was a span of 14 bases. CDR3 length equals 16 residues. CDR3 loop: CASSALALSSYNEQFF. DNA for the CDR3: TGTGCCAGTAGTGCGCTAGCTCTGAGCTCCTACAATGAGCAGTTCTTC.

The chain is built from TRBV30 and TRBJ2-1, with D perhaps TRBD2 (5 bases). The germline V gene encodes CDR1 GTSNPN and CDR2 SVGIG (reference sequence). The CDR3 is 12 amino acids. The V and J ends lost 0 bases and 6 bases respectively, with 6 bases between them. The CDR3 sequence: CAWSVLGNEQFF. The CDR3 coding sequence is TGTGCCTGGAGTGTACTAGGCAATGAGCAGTTCTTC.

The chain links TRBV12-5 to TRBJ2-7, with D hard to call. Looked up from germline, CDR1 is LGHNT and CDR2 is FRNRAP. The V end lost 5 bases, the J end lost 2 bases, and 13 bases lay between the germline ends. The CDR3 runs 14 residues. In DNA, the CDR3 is TGTGCTAGTGGTCCACAGATACCTACCTACGAGCAGTACTTC. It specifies CASGPQIPTYEQYF.

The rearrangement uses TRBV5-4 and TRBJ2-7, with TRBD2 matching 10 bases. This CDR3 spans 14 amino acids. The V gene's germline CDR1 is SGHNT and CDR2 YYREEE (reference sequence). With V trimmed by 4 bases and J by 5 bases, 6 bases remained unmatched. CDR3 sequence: CASSLAGAAHEQYF. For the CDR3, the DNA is TGTGCCAGCAGCCTAGCGGGAGCTGCCCACGAGCAGTACTTC.

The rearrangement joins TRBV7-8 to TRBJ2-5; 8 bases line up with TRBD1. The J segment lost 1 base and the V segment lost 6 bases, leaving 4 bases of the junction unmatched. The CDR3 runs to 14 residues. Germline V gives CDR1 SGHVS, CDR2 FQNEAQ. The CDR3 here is CASRTGAGQETQYF. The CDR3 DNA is TGTGCCAGCAGGACAGGGGCCGGCCAAGAGACCCAGTACTTC.

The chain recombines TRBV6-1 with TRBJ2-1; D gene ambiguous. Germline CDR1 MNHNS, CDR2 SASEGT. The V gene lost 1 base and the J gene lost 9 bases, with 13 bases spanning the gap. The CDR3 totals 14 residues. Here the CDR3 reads CASSEGRLVGEQFF. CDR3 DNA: TGTGCCAGCAGTGAAGGTCGGCTAGTCGGTGAGCAGTTCTTC.

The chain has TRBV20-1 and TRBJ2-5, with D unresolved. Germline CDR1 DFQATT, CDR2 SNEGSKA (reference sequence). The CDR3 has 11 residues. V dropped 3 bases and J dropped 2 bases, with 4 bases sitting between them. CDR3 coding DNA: TGCAGTGCTAGCCGGCAAGAGACCCAGTACTTC. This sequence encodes CSASRQETQYF.